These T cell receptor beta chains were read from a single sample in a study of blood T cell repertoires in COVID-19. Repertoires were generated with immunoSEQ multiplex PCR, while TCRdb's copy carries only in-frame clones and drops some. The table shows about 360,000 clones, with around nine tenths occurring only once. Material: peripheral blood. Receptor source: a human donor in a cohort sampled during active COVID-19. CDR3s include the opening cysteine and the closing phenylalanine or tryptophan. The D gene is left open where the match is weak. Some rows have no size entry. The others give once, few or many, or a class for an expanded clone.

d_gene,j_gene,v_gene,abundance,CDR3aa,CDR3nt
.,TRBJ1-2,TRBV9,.,CASSASIRDGYGYTF,TGTGCCAGCAGCGCCTCAATCAGGGATGGCTATGGCTACACCTTC
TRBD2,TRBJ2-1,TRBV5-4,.,CASSLAGGPSYNEQFF,TGTGCCAGCAGCTTAGCGGGGGGACCCTCCTACAATGAGCAGTTCTTC
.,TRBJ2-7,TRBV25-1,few,CATLGAGESYEQYF,TGTGCCACCCTGGGGGCGGGGGAATCCTACGAGCAGTACTTC
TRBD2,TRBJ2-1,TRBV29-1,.,CSVGLAGVWGNEQFF,TGCAGCGTAGGACTAGCGGGAGTTTGGGGCAATGAGCAGTTCTTC
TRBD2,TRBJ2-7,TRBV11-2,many,CASSLDTSSGSSYEQYF,TGTGCCAGCAGCTTAGATACCTCAAGCGGGAGCTCCTACGAGCAGTACTTC
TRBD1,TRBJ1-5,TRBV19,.,CASSPGTGGYSNQPQHF,TGTGCCAGTAGTCCCGGGACAGGGGGATATAGCAATCAGCCCCAGCATTTT
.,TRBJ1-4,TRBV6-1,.,CASSDRVNEKLFF,TGTGCCAGCAGTGACAGGGTTAATGAAAAACTGTTTTTT
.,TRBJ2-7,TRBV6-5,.,CASSSGGFTYEQYF,TGTGCCAGCAGTTCGGGCGGGTTTACCTACGAGCAGTACTTC
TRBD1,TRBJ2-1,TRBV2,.,CASSRGQGYSNEQFF,TGTGCCAGCAGCCGAGGACAGGGCTACTCGAATGAGCAGTTCTTC
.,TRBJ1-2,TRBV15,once,CATSRDQNLLQSGGYTF,TGTGCCACCAGCAGAGACCAGAACTTACTCCAATCGGGTGGCTACACCTTC
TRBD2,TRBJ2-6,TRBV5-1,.,CASSQVPGGLLSGANVLTF,TGCGCCAGCAGCCAGGTTCCGGGGGGTCTACTCTCTGGGGCCAACGTCCTGACTTTC
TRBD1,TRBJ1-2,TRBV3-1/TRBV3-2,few,CASSPQTGEGYTF,TGTGCCAGCAGCCCTCAAACAGGGGAGGGCTACACCTTC
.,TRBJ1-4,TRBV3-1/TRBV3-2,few,CASSQDAGDEKLFF,TGTGCCAGCAGCCAAGATGCAGGGGATGAAAAACTGTTTTTT
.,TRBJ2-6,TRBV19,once,CASSMFFPSPSGANVLTF,TGTGCCAGTAGTATGTTCTTTCCCTCTCCCTCTGGGGCCAACGTCCTGACTTTC
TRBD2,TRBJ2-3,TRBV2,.,CASRVTSGYSTDTQYF,TGTGCCAGCAGGGTAACTAGCGGGTATTCCACAGATACGCAGTATTTT
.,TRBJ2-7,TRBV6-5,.,CASGAGWSEQYF,TGTGCCAGCGGGGCGGGATGGAGTGAGCAGTACTTC
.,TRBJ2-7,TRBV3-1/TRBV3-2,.,CASSQDEGGREPSSYEQYF,TGTGCCAGCAGCCAAGATGAGGGCGGGCGAGAACCCAGCTCCTACGAGCAGTACTTC
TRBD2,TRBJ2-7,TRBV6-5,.,CASSPTSGASYEQYF,TGTGCCAGCAGCCCGACTAGCGGGGCCTCCTACGAGCAGTACTTC
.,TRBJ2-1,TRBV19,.,CASSRGGVLYNEQFF,TGTGCCAGTAGTAGAGGGGGTGTCCTATACAATGAGCAGTTCTTC
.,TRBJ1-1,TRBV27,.,CASSLGGGRTEAFF,TGTGCCAGCAGCCTCGGGGGGGGACGAACTGAAGCTTTCTTT
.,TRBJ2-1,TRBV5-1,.,CASSDSMNNEQFF,TGCGCCAGTTCGGACAGTATGAACAATGAGCAGTTCTTC
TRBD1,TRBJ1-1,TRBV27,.,CASSFKTGEANTEAFF,TGTGCCAGCAGTTTTAAAACAGGGGAGGCGAACACTGAAGCTTTCTTT
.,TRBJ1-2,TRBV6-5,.,CASSYSFGGDGYTF,TGTGCCAGCAGTTACTCCTTCGGAGGCGATGGCTACACCTTC
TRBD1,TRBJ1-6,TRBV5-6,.,CASSFFRDRGTYNSPLHF,TGTGCCAGCAGCTTCTTCCGGGACAGGGGAACCTATAATTCACCCCTCCACTTT
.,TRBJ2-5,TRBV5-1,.,CASSLGQVGETQYF,TGCGCCAGCAGCTTGGGACAGGTGGGGGAGACCCAGTACTTC
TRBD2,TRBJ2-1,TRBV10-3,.,CAISESLAGGHNEQFF,TGTGCCATCAGTGAGTCATTAGCGGGAGGGCACAATGAGCAGTTCTTC
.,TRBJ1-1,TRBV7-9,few,CASSLDRVEAFF,TGTGCCAGCAGCTTAGACAGGGTTGAAGCTTTCTTT
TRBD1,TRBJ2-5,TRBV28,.,CASTSSWTGSSETQYF,TGTGCCAGCACCTCATCCTGGACAGGGTCCTCCGAGACCCAGTACTTC
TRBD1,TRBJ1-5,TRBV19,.,CASSMYRGPANQPQHF,TGTGCCAGTAGTATGTACAGGGGGCCGGCAAATCAGCCCCAGCATTTT
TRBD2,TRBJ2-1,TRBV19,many,CASKGLAGFNEQFF,TGTGCCAGTAAGGGACTAGCGGGATTTAATGAGCAGTTCTTC
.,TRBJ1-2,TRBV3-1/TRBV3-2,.,CASSRNPTANYGYTF,TGTGCCAGCAGCCGGAACCCGACAGCTAACTATGGCTACACCTTC
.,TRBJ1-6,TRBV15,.,CATSRSQGRNSPLHF,TGTGCCACCAGCAGATCACAGGGCAGGAATTCACCCCTCCACTTT
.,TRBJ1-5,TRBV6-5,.,CASSYPEQPQHF,TGTGCCAGCAGTTACCCGGAGCAGCCCCAGCATTTT
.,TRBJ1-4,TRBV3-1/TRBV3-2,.,CASTPNPPGSVYEKLFF,TGTGCCAGCACTCCTAATCCTCCTGGGAGCGTATATGAAAAACTGTTTTTT
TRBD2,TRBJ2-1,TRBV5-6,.,CASSLAGGRYNEQFF,TGTGCCAGCAGCTTAGCGGGAGGAAGATACAATGAGCAGTTCTTC
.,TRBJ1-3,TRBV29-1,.,CSAETGVSGNTIYF,TGCAGCGCAGAGACAGGTGTCTCTGGAAACACCATATATTTT
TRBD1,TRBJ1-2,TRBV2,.,CASSEVGQGYGYTF,TGTGCCAGCAGTGAAGTGGGACAGGGCTATGGCTACACCTTC
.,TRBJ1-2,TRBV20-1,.,CSASPRDLYGYTF,TGCAGTGCTAGTCCGAGAGACTTATATGGCTACACCTTC
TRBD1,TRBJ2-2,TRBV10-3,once,CAISRDSWTGELFF,TGTGCCATCAGTCGGGACAGTTGGACCGGGGAGCTGTTTTTT
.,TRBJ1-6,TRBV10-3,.,CAISRQTAGDSPLHF,TGTGCCATCAGCCGACAGACCGCGGGGGATTCACCCCTCCACTTT
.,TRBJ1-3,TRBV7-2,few,CASSLQQAGNTIYF,TGTGCCAGCAGCCTTCAACAGGCGGGAAACACCATATATTTT
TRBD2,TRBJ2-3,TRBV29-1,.,CSVSGGASGSTDTQYF,TGCAGCGTTTCTGGGGGTGCTAGCGGTAGCACAGATACGCAGTATTTT
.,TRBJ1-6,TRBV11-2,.,CASSLRSGYNSPLHF,TGTGCCAGCAGCTTACGTTCCGGGTATAATTCACCCCTCCACTTT
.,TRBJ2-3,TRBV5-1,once,CASSPIVGTDTQYF,TGCGCCAGCAGCCCCATAGTCGGCACAGATACGCAGTATTTT
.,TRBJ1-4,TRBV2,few,CASFPGVGSTNEKLFF,TGTGCCAGTTTCCCGGGAGTAGGGTCAACTAATGAAAAACTGTTTTTT
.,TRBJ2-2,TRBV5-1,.,CASSLAGTTNTGELFF,TGCGCCAGCAGCTTGGCCGGGACAACGAACACCGGGGAGCTGTTTTTT
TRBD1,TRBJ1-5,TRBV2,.,CASSGTGFSNQPQHF,TGTGCCAGCAGTGGGACAGGGTTTAGCAATCAGCCCCAGCATTTT
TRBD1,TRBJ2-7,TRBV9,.,CASSATGARYEQYF,TGTGCCAGCAGCGCGACAGGGGCTCGGTACGAGCAGTACTTC
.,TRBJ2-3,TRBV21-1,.,CAGQLAGPYSSTDTQYF,TGTGCCGGTCAACTAGCGGGACCTTACTCTAGCACAGATACGCAGTATTTT
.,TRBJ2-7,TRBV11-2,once,CASSLALEWRDYEQYF,TGTGCCAGCAGCCTAGCGTTGGAGTGGAGGGACTACGAGCAGTACTTC
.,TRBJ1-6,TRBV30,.,CALVQGSYNSPLHF,TGTGCCTTAGTCCAGGGAAGCTATAATTCACCCCTCCACTTT
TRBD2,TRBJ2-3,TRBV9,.,CASSVGLAGFSPDTQYF,TGTGCCAGCAGCGTAGGTCTAGCGGGATTCTCACCAGATACGCAGTATTTT
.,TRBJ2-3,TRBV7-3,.,CASSLPLDTQYF,TGTGCCAGCAGCTTACCTCTAGATACGCAGTATTTT
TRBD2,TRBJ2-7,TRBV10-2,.,CDNSTGLASYEQYF,TGCGACAACTCAACGGGACTAGCGTCGTACGAGCAGTACTTC
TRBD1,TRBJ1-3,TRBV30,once,CAWSVPDRGGNTIYF,TGTGCCTGGAGTGTACCGGACAGGGGAGGAAACACCATATATTTT
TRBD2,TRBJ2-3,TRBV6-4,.,CASSDSAGGLIDTQYF,TGTGCCAGCAGTGACTCAGCGGGGGGGCTTATAGATACGCAGTATTTT
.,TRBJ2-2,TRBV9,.,CASSVAAGDTGELFF,TGTGCCAGCAGCGTAGCGGCAGGGGACACCGGGGAGCTGTTTTTT
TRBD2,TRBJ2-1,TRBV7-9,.,CASSPSYIQRGNNEQFF,TGTGCCAGCAGCCCATCTTATATCCAGCGGGGTAACAATGAGCAGTTCTTC
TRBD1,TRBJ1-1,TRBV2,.,CASSRGTGGTEAFF,TGTGCCAGCAGTAGGGGGACAGGGGGCACTGAAGCTTTCTTT
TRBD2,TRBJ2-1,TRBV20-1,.,CSASKLAGMDEQFF,TGCAGTGCTAGTAAGCTAGCGGGGATGGATGAGCAGTTCTTC